This T cell receptor beta chain was sequenced in a study of blood T cell repertoires in COVID-19. Background on the study: The United States, Italy and Spain provided the acute and convalescent COVID-19 samples.

Assay: immunoSEQ multiplex PCR; the TCRdb copy retains only in-frame clones and omits some. The sample holds roughly 73,000 clones; roughly 81% are singletons and the top ten take roughly 22%. The V end lost 6 bases, the J end lost 2 bases, and 11 bases lay between the germline ends. This CDR3 region has 15 residues. Germline V gene sequence: CDR1 SSHAT, CDR2 FNYEAQ (reference sequence). The clonotype was recovered from a woman aged 65 to 85 with acute or convalescent COVID-19. V usage is TRBV7-7 and J usage is TRBJ2-6, with a tentative D call TRBD2 (5 bases). Sequenced material: peripheral blood. CDR3 residues: CASRLDGTGANVLTF. CDR3 nucleotides: TGTGCCAGCAGATTGGACGGGACTGGGGCCAACGTCCTGACTTTC.